The source of this T cell receptor delta chain is a study of γδ T cells in repeated Plasmodium falciparum infection. This clone was counted a few times. TCRdb's protein for this DNA is that of a much larger clone and differs from the translation at residue 16, likely a read error; the protein shown is the DNA translation. TCRdb reprocessed the multiplex PCR reads through CATT. The sample shows around 50,000 delta-chain clones, around 1.7% of them seen only once. This receptor was identified in a pool of human donors (malaria-infected and uninfected, not separated). The specimen sequenced was gamma-delta T cells from blood.

The CDR3 reads CALGESLPYWGIPPNPDKLIF. The DNA of the CDR3 is TGTGCTCTTGGGGAATCCCTCCCTTACTGGGGGATCCCTCCTAACCCCGATAAACTCATCTTT. The chain recombines TRDV1 with TRDJ1, with 10 bases identical to TRDD3. The germline gives CDR1 TSWWSYY, CDR2 QGS. The CDR3 has 21 amino acids. V lost 2 bases, J lost 3 bases, and 21 bases stayed unmatched.